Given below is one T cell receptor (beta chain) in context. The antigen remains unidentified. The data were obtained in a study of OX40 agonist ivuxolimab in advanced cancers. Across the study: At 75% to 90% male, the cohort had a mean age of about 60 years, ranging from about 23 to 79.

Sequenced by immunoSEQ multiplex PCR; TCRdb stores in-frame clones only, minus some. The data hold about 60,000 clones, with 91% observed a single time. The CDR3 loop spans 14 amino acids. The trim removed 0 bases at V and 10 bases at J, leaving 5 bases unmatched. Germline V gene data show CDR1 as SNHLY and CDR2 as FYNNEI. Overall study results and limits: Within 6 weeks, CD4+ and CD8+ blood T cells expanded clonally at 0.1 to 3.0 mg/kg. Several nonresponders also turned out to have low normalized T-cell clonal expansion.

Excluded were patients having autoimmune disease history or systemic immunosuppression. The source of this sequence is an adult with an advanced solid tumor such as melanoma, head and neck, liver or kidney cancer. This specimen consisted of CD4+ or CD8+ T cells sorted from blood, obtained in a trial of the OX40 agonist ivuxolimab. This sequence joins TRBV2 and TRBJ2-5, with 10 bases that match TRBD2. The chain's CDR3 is CASSEARASGSQYF. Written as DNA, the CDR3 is TGTGCCAGCAGTGAAGCTAGGGCTAGCGGGAGCCAGTACTTC.